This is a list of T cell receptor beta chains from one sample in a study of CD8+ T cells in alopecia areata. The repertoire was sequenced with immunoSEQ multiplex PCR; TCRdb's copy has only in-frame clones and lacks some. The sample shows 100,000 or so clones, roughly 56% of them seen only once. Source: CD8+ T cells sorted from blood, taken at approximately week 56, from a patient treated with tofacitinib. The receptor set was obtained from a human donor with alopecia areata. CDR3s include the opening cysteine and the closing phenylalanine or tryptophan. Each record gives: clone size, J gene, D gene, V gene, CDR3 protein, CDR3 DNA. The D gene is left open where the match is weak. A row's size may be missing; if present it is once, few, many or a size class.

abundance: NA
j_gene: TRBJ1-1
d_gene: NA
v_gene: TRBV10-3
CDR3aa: CAISEGGEAFF
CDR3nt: TGTGCCATCAGTGAGGGAGGAGAAGCTTTCTTT

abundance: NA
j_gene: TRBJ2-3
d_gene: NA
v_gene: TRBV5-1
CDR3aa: CASSLFDRESTDTQYF
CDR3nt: TGCGCCAGCAGCTTGTTTGACAGAGAGAGCACAGATACGCAGTATTTT

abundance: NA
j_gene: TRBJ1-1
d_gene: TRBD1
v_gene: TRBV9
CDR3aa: CASSHRGGTANTEAFF
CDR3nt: TGTGCCAGCAGCCACAGGGGAGGGACAGCGAACACTGAAGCTTTCTTT

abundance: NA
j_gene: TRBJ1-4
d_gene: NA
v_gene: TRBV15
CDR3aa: CATSSVNEKLFF
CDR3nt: TGTGCCACCAGCAGCGTAAATGAAAAACTGTTTTTT

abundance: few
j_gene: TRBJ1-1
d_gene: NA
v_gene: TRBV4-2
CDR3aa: CASSPNQEPEAFF
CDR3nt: TGTGCCAGCAGCCCTAATCAGGAGCCTGAAGCTTTCTTT

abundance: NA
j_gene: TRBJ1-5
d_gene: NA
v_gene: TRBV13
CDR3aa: CASSLGGGDISNQPQHF
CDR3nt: TGTGCCAGCAGCCTCGGGGGAGGGGACATTAGCAATCAGCCCCAGCATTTT

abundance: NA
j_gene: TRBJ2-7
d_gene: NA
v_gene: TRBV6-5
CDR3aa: CASSYYGADEQYF
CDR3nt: TGTGCCAGCAGTTACTACGGAGCGGACGAGCAGTACTTC

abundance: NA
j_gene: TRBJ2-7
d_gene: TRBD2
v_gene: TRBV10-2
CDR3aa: CASGGSLAGAYEQYF
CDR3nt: TGCGCCAGCGGCGGAAGTCTAGCGGGGGCCTACGAGCAGTACTTC

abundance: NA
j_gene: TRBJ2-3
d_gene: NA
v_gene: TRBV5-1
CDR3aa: CASSLEPGNFPDTQYF
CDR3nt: TGCGCCAGCAGCTTGGAACCGGGGAATTTCCCAGATACGCAGTATTTT

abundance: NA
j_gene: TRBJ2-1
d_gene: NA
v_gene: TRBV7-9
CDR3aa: CASSLVRGDEQFF
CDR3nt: TGTGCCAGCAGCTTAGTGCGGGGTGATGAGCAGTTCTTC

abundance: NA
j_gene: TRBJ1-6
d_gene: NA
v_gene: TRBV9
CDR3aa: CASSVDHMNSPLHF
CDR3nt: TGTGCCAGCAGCGTAGACCACATGAATTCACCCCTCCACTTT

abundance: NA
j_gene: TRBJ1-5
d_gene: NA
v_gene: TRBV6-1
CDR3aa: CASSFSNQPQHF
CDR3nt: TGTGCCAGCAGCTTTAGCAATCAGCCCCAGCATTTT

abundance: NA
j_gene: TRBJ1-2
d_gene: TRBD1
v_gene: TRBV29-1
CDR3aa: CSAPTGSGGYTF
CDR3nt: TGCAGCGCCCCGACAGGGTCGGGTGGCTACACCTTC

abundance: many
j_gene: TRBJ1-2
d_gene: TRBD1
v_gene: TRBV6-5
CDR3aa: CASQNRGAGYGYTF
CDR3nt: TGTGCCAGCCAGAACAGGGGCGCGGGATATGGCTACACCTTC

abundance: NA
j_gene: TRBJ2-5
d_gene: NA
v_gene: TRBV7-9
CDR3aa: CATGTHQETQYF
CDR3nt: TGTGCGACCGGGACACACCAAGAGACCCAGTACTTC

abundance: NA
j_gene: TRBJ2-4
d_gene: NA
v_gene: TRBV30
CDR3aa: CAWSEIAGTNIQYF
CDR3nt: TGTGCCTGGAGTGAGATTGCGGGGACGAACATTCAGTACTTC

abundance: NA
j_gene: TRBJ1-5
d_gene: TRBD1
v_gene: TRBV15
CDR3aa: CATRERTGNQPQHF
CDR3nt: TGTGCCACCAGGGAAAGGACAGGGAATCAGCCCCAGCATTTT

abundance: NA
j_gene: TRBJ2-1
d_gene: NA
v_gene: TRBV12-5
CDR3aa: CASGLGRLGPGEQFF
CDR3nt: TGTGCTAGTGGTTTGGGGAGACTGGGGCCGGGTGAGCAGTTCTTC

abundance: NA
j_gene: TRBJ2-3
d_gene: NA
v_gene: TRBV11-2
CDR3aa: CASSLEWGSTDTQYF
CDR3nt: TGTGCCAGCAGCTTAGAATGGGGGAGCACAGATACGCAGTATTTT

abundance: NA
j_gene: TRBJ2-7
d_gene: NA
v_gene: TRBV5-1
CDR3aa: CASSLQGRNGAEQYF
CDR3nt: TGCGCCAGCAGCTTACAGGGAAGGAACGGCGCCGAGCAGTACTTC

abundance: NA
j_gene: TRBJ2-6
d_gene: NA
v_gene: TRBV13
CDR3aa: CASSFPGANVLTF
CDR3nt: TGTGCCAGCAGCTTCCCTGGGGCCAACGTCCTGACTTTC

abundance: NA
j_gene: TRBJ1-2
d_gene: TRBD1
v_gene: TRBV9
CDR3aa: CASSGRQGNGYTF
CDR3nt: TGTGCCAGCAGCGGACGACAGGGGAACGGCTACACCTTC

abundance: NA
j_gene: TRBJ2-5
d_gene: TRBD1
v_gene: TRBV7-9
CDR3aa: CASSPRTGGSLETQYF
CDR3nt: TGTGCCAGCAGCCCGCGGACAGGGGGCAGTTTAGAGACCCAGTACTTC

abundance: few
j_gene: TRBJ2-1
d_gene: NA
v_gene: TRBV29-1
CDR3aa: CSVDGGSYNEQFF
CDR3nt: TGCAGCGTTGACGGTGGCTCCTACAATGAGCAGTTCTTC

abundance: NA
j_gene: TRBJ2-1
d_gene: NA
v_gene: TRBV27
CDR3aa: CASSLDSYNEQFF
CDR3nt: TGTGCCAGCAGTTTGGACAGCTACAATGAGCAGTTCTTC

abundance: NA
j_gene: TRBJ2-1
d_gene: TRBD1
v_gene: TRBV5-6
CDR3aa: CASSPGTGGEQFF
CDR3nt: TGTGCCAGCAGCCCGGGGACAGGCGGGGAGCAGTTCTTC

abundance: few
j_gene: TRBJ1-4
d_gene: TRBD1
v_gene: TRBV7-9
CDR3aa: CASSPPGQGTTNEKLFF
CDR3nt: TGTGCCAGCAGCCCTCCGGGACAGGGGACGACTAATGAAAAACTGTTTTTT

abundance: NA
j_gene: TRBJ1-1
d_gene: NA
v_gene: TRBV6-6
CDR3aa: CASSFVMNTEAFF
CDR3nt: TGTGCCAGCAGTTTCGTTATGAACACTGAAGCTTTCTTT

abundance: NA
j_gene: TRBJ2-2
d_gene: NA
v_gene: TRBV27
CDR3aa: CASSLSGTGELFF
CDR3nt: TGTGCCAGCAGTTTGAGTGGCACCGGGGAGCTGTTTTTT

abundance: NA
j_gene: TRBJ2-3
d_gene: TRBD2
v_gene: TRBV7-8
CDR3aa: CASSSPGLALSTDTQYF
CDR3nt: TGTGCCAGCAGCTCCCCCGGACTAGCCCTAAGCACAGATACGCAGTATTTT

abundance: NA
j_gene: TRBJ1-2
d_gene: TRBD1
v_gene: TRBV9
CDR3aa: CASSEWDRPRGGYTF
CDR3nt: TGTGCCAGCAGCGAGTGGGACAGGCCAAGGGGAGGCTACACCTTC

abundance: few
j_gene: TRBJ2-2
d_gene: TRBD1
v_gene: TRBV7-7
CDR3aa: CASSLDRDTGELFF
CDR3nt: TGTGCTAGCAGCCTAGACAGGGACACCGGGGAGCTGTTTTTT

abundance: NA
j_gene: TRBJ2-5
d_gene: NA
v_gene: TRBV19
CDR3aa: CASSTREGGVEETQYF
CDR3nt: TGTGCCAGTAGCACCAGGGAAGGAGGGGTCGAGGAGACCCAGTACTTC

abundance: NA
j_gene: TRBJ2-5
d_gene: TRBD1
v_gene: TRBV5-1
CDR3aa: CASSYLPGGAETQYF
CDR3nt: TGCGCCAGCAGCTACCTGCCAGGGGGCGCGGAGACCCAGTACTTC

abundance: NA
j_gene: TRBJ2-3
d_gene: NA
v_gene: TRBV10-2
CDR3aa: CASMDTDTQYF
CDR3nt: TGCGCCAGCATGGATACAGATACGCAGTATTTT

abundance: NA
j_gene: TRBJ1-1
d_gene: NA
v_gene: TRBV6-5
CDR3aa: CATAFGKYTEAFF
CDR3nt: TGTGCCACCGCTTTCGGGAAGTACACTGAAGCTTTCTTT

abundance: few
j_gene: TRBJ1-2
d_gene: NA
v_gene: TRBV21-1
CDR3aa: CASSRDAGGYGYTF
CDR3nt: TGTGCCAGCAGCCGGGACGCGGGCGGCTATGGCTACACCTTC

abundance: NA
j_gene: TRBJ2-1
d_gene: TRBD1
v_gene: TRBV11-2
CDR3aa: CASSFGQGEYNEQFF
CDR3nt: TGTGCCAGCAGCTTCGGACAGGGCGAGTACAATGAGCAGTTCTTC

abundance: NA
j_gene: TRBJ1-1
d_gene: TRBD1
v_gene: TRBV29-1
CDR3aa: CSVEGTGTEAFF
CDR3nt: TGCAGCGTTGAGGGGACAGGCACTGAAGCTTTCTTT

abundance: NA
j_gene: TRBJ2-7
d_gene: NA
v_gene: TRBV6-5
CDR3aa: CASSYGQAPPYEQYF
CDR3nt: TGTGCCAGCAGTTACGGGCAAGCACCCCCCTACGAGCAGTACTTC

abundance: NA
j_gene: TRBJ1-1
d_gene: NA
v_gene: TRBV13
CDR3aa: CASSLGVTNTEAFF
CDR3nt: TGTGCCAGCAGCTTAGGCGTCACGAACACTGAAGCTTTCTTT

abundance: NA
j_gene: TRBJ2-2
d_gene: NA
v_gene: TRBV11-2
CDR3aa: CASAEGNTGELFF
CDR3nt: TGTGCCAGCGCGGAGGGGAATACCGGGGAGCTGTTTTTT

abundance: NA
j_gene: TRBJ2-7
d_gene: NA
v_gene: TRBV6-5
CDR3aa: CASSYSGRGDEQYF
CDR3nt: TGTGCCAGCAGTTACTCGGGACGTGGGGACGAGCAGTACTTC

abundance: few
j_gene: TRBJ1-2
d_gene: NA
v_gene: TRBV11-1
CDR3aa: CASSYEGGSGYGYTF
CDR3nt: TGTGCCAGCAGCTACGAAGGCGGCTCGGGCTATGGCTACACCTTC

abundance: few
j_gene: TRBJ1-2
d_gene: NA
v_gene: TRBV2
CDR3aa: CASRVTYSYTF
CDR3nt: TGTGCCAGCAGGGTGACTTACAGCTACACCTTC

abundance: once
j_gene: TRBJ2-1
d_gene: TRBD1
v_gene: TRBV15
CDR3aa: CATLDRAGDEQFF
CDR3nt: TGTGCCACCCTGGACAGGGCTGGTGATGAGCAGTTCTTC